This entry is about one T cell receptor (beta chain). Source study methods: Estimated nucleated cell counts came from reference gene primer amplification. This table comes from immunoSEQ multiplex PCR, and its TCRdb copy is limited to in-frame clones, with some not included. V and J calls plus clone size are reproduced from that table; the DNA served to infer D and trimming. Of roughly 300,000 clones detected, less than 85% appear once; the ten largest clones hold approximately 1.5%. Enrolment of Seattle patients took place during active infection, and they were followed longitudinally. This record comes from a study of blood T cell repertoires in COVID-19. Study-wide background: Specimens from acute and convalescent COVID-19 originated in the United States, Italy and Spain.

This receptor was obtained from a human donor with COVID-19, enrolled during active disease. The donor label of this sample is uncertain. The sample consisted of peripheral blood.

CDR3: CASSLAGVTDNYGYTF. The CDR3 nucleotides read TGTGCCAGCAGCTTAGCGGGCGTGACGGATAACTATGGCTACACCTTC. The chain employs TRBV7-9 and TRBJ1-2; D call uncertain. Germline V lookup: CDR1 SEHNR, CDR2 FQNEAQ (reference sequence). V lost 0 bases and J lost 1, with 12 bases in between. The CDR3 is 16 amino acids.